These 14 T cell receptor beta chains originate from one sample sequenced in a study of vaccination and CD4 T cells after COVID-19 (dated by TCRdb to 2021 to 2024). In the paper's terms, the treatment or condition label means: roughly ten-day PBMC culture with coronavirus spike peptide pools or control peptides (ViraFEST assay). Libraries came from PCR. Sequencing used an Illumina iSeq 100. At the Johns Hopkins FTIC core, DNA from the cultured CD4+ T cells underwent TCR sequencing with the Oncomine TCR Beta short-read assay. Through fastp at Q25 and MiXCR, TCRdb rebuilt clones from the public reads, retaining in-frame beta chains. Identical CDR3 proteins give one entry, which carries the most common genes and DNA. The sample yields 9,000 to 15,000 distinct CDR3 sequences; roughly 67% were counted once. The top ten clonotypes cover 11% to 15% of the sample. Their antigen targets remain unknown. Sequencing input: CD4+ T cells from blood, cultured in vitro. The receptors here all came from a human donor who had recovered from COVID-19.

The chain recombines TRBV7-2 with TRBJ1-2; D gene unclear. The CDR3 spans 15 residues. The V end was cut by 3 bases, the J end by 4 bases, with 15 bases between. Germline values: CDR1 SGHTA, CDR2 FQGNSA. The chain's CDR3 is CASSLVHKNFYGYTF. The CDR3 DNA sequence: TGTGCCAGCAGCTTGGTGCACAAGAATTTCTATGGCTACACCTTC. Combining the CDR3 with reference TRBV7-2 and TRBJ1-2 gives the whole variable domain GAGVSQSPSNKVTEKGKDVELRCDPISGHTALYWYRQSLGQGLEFLIYFQGNSAPDKSGLPSDRFSAERTGGSVSTLTIQRTQQEDSAVYLCASSLVHKNFYGYTFGSGTRLTVV.

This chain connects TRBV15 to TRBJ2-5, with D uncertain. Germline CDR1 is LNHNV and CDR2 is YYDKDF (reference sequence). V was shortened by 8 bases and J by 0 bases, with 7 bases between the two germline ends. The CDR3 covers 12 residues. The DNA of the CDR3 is TGTGCCACCGGCGGATACCAAGAGACCCAGTACTTC. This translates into CATGGYQETQYF.

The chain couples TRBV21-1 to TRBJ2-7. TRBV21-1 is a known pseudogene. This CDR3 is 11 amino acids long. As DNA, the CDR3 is TGTGCCAGCAGCAAAGGGGGCGAGCAGTACTTC. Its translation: CASSKGGEQYF.

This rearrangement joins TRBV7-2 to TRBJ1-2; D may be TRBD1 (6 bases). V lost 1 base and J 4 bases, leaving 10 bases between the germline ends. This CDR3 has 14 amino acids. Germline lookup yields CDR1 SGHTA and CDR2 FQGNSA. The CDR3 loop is CASSLGTDTYGYTF. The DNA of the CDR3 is TGTGCCAGCAGCTTAGGGACAGACACCTATGGCTACACCTTC.

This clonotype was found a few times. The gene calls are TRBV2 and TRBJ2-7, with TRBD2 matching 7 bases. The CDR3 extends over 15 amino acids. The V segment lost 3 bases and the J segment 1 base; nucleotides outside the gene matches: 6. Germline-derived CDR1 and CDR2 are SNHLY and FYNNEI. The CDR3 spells CASSETSRESYEQYF. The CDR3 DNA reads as TGTGCCAGCAGTGAGACTAGCAGGGAATCCTACGAGCAGTACTTC. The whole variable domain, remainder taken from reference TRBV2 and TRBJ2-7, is EPEVTQTPSHQVTQMGQEVILRCVPISNHLYFYWYRQILGQKVEFLVSFYNNEISEKSEIFDDQFSVERPDGSNFTLKIRSTKLEDSAMYFCASSETSRESYEQYFGPGTRLTVT.

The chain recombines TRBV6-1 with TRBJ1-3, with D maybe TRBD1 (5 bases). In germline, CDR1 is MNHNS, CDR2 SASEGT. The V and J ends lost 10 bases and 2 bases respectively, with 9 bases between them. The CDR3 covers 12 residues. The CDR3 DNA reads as TGTGCCACAAGGGGTGCTGGAAACACCATATATTTT. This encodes CATRGAGNTIYF.

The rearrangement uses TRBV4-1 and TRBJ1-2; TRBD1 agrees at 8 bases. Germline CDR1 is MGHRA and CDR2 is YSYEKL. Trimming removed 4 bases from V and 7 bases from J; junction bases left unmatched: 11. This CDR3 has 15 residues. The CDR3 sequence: CASSPAATGDRGYTF. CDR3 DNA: TGCGCCAGCAGCCCTGCTGCGACAGGGGACCGTGGCTACACCTTC.

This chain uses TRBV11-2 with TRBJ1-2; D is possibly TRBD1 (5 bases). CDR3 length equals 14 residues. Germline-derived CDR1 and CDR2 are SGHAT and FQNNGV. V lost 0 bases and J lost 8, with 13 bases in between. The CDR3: CASSLDQSGEGYTF. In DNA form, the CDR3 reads TGTGCCAGCAGCTTAGACCAATCGGGGGAAGGCTACACCTTC.

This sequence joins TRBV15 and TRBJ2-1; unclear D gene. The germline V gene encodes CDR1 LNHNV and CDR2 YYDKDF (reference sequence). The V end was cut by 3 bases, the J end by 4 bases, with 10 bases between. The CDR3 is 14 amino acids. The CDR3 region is CATSRPASYNEQFF. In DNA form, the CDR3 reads TGTGCCACCAGCAGGCCAGCGAGTTACAATGAGCAGTTCTTC.

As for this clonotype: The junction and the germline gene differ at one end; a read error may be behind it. The CDR3 bases are TGTGCTAGCAGCTTAGATTGGGACCGAAGAAGCTATGGCTACACCTTC. It encodes CASSLDWDRRSYGYTF. The V and J genes are TRBV7-7 and TRBJ1-2; D might be TRBD1 (5 bases). This CDR3 has 16 amino acids. Per the germline V gene, CDR1 is SSHAT and CDR2 is FNYEAQ (reference sequence).

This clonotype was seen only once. CDR3 region: CSAAATREQYF. CDR3 in DNA: TGCAGTGCTGCTGCGACTCGCGAGCAGTACTTC. V is TRBV20-1 and J is TRBJ2-7; D remains unclear. This CDR3 contains 11 residues. V lost 5 bases, J lost 6 bases, and 11 bases lay in between. CDR1 and CDR2 from the germline V gene are DFQATT and SNEGSKA (reference sequence).

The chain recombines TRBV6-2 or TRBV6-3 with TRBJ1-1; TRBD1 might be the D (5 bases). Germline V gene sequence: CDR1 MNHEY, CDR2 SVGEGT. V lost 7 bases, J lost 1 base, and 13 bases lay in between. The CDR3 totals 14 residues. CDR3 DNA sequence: TGTGCCAGCACCGACCGGGGGTGGAACACTGAAGCTTTCTTT. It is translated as CASTDRGWNTEAFF.

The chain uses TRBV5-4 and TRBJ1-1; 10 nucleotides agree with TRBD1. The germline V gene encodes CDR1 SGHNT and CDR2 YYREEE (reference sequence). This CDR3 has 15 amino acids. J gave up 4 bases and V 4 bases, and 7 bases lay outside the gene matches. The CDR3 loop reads CASSLRDRGGTEAFF. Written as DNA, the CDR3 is TGTGCCAGCAGCCTCCGGGACAGGGGCGGCACTGAAGCTTTCTTT.

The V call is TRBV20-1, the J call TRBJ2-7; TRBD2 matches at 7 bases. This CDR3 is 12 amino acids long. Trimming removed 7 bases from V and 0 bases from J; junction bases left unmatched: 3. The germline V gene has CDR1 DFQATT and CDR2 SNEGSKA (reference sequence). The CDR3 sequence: CSGSGPSYEQYF. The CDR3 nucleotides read TGCAGTGGTAGCGGGCCCTCCTACGAGCAGTACTTC.